The subject of this entry is one TCR beta chain. What it recognizes is unknown. This sample is part of a study of T cell responses to AZD1222 COVID-19 vaccine. Whole-study results and caveats: No day 14 peak samples; only post-peak repertoires were characterized. Researchers report vaccine-associated CD4 TCRs spanning spike, with dominance at 160-218 and 743-854. An increase in Spike-specific TCR breadth and depth was observed after two AZD1222 doses.

The CDR3 is 13 amino acids. CDR1 and CDR2 from the germline V gene are LNHDA and SQIVND (reference sequence). V was shortened by 8 bases and J by 7 bases, with 15 bases between the two germline ends. Clones were read by immunoSEQ multiplex PCR, and TCRdb kept only the in-frame ones, dropping some. This sample carries around 140,000 clones, 90% to 95% of them seen once, and the ten largest clones take approximately 0.9%. The V gene is TRBV19, the J gene TRBJ2-1; D may be TRBD1 or TRBD2 (5 bases each). The sample consisted of peripheral blood, taken on day 0 of MenACWY control vaccination. The source of this sequence is an adult in good health. The CDR3 is CASSGQGRNEQFF. DNA of the CDR3: TGTGCCAGTTCAGGGCAGGGACGAAATGAGCAGTTCTTC.